These T cell receptor beta chains were read from a single sample in a study of blood T cell repertoires in COVID-19. Profiling relied on immunoSEQ multiplex PCR, and the TCRdb table lists in-frame clones only, not all of them. The table has around 340,000 clones, 80% to 90% seen once. Sequencing was carried out using PBMCs or T cells enriched from blood (not recorded which). The source of these receptors is a middle-aged woman with acute COVID-19. Both conserved end residues are part of each CDR3. D genes are given only for firm matches. Clone size is stated in some rows and not others, as once, few, many or a class when expanded.

J | size | V | D | DNA | CDR3
TRBJ2-1 | once | TRBV7-2 | TRBD2 | TGTGCCAGCAGCTTACCCTCGGGGACTAGCGGGAAAAATGAGCAGTTCTTC | CASSLPSGTSGKNEQFF
TRBJ1-6 | . | TRBV9 | TRBD1 | TGTGCCAGCAGCTCCCGGGACAGGGACAATTCACCCCTCCACTTT | CASSSRDRDNSPLHF
TRBJ2-3 | . | TRBV7-2 | TRBD2 | TGTGCCAGCAGCACGGCTAGCGGTGGGCCGGATACGCAGTATTTT | CASSTASGGPDTQYF
TRBJ1-6 | . | TRBV9 | . | TGTGCCAGCAGCGTAGTGGATAGGGGTTCCAATTCACCCCTCCACTTT | CASSVVDRGSNSPLHF
TRBJ2-1 | . | TRBV18 | TRBD2 | TGTGCCAGCTCACCGAGGACTAGCGGGATTGACAATGAGCAGTTCTTC | CASSPRTSGIDNEQFF
TRBJ1-2 | . | TRBV7-2 | TRBD1 | TGTGCCAGCAGCTTAGCGCCGGGACAGGGGAATTATGGCTACACCTTC | CASSLAPGQGNYGYTF
TRBJ2-7 | . | TRBV11-2 | . | TGTGCCAGCAGCTTAGGTGGTGGGAGCGAGCAGTACTTC | CASSLGGGSEQYF
TRBJ2-7 | . | TRBV19 | . | TGTGCCAGTAGAGACACAGGGCAAAGCTCCTACGAGCAGTACTTC | CASRDTGQSSYEQYF
TRBJ1-5 | . | TRBV2 | . | TGTGCCAGTAACCGGGACTTTAATCAGCCCCAGCATTTT | CASNRDFNQPQHF
TRBJ2-6 | . | TRBV7-9 | TRBD1 | TGTGCCAGCAGCTTACTTCTTAAAAGGGACAGCTCTGGGGCCAACGTCCTGACTTTC | CASSLLLKRDSSGANVLTF
TRBJ1-4 | . | TRBV3-1/TRBV3-2 | TRBD1 | TGTGCCAGCAGCGGGGGACAGTCATACGAAAAACTGTTTTTT | CASSGGQSYEKLFF
TRBJ2-7 | . | TRBV27 | TRBD1 | TGTGCCAGCAGTTTAGAGGGCAGGGGGCGGTGGGAGCAGTACTTC | CASSLEGRGRWEQYF
TRBJ1-1 | . | TRBV27 | . | TGTGCCAGCAGGTTAACAGGGCTCTCGGACACTGAAGCTTTCTTT | CASRLTGLSDTEAFF
TRBJ2-4 | . | TRBV5-6 | TRBD1 | TGTGCCAGCAGCCCGGACAGGGAAAACATTCAGTACTTC | CASSPDRENIQYF
TRBJ1-2 | . | TRBV9 | . | TGTGCCAGCAGCGTAAGCCCCTATGGCTACACCTTC | CASSVSPYGYTF
TRBJ2-5 | . | TRBV4-1 | . | TGCGCCAGCAGCCCCAGACGGACAGAAGAGACCCAGTACTTC | CASSPRRTEETQYF
TRBJ2-7 | . | TRBV6-2/TRBV6-3 | . | TGTGCCAGCAGTTACTCAATCCGGGACAAATACTCCTACGAGCAGTACTTC | CASSYSIRDKYSYEQYF
TRBJ1-3 | . | TRBV3-1/TRBV3-2 | TRBD1 | TGTGCCAGCAGCCAATCTGGGACAGGGTTACTCAGCTCTGGAAACACCATATATTTT | CASSQSGTGLLSSGNTIYF
TRBJ1-3 | . | TRBV18 | . | TGTGCCAGCTCCCCGCGGCAGAGTTCTGGAAACACCATATATTTT | CASSPRQSSGNTIYF